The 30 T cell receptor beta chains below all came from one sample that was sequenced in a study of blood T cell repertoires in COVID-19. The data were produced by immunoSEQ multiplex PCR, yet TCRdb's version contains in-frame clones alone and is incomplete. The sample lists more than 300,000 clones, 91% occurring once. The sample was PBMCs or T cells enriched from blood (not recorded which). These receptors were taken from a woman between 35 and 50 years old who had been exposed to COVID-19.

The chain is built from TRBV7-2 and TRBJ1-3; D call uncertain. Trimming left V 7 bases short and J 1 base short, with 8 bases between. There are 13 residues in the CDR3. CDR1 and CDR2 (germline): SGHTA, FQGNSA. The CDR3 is CASTPRSGNTIYF. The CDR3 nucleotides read TGTGCCAGCACCCCCAGATCTGGAAACACCATATATTTT. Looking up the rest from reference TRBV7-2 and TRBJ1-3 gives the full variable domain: GAGVSQSPSNKVTEKGKDVELRCDPISGHTALYWYRQSLGQGLEFLIYFQGNSAPDKSGLPSDRFSAERTGGSVSTLTIQRTQQEDSAVYLCASTPRSGNTIYFGEGSWLTVV.

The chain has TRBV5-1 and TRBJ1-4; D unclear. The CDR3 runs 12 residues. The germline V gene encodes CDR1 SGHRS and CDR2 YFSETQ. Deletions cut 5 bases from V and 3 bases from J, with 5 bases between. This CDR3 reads CASRDSNEKLFF. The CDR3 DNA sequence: TGCGCCAGCAGAGACTCTAATGAAAAACTGTTTTTT. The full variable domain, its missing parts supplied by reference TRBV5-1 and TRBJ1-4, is KAGVTQTPRYLIKTRGQQVTLSCSPISGHRSVSWYQQTPGQGLQFLFEYFSETQRNKGNFPGRFSGRQFSNSRSEMNVSTLELGDSALYLCASRDSNEKLFFGSGTQLSVL.

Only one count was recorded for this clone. This chain's CDR3 is CASSYNANEQFF. The CDR3 nucleotides are TGTGCCAGCAGCTACAACGCCAATGAGCAGTTCTTC. The gene calls are TRBV11-3 and TRBJ2-1; D is ambiguous. Looked up from germline, CDR1 is SGHNT and CDR2 is YENEEA. CDR3 length equals 12 residues. Trimming removed 4 bases from V and 6 bases from J, with 7 bases in between. Complete variable domain (other parts from reference TRBV11-3 and TRBJ2-1): EAGVVQSPRYKIIEKKQPVAFWCNPISGHNTLYWYLQNLGQGPELLIRYENEEAVDDSQLPKDRFSAERLKGVDSTLKIQPAELGDSAVYLCASSYNANEQFFGPGTRLTVL.

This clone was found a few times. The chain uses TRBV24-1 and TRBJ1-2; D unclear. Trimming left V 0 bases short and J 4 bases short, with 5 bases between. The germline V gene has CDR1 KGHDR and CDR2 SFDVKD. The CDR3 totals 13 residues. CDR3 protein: CATSDLIGYGYTF. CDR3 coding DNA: TGTGCCACCAGTGATTTGATCGGCTATGGCTACACCTTC.

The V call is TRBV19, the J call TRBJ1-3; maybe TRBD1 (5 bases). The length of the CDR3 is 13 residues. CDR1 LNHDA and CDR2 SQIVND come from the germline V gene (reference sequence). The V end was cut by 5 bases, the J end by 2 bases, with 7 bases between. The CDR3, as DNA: TGTGCCAGTAGTCGACAGCCTGGAAACACCATATATTTT. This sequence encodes CASSRQPGNTIYF. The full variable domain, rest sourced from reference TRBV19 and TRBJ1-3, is DGGITQSPKYLFRKEGQNVTLSCEQNLNHDAMYWYRQDPGQGLRLIYYSQIVNDFQKGDIAEGYSVSREKKESFPLTVTSAQKNPTAFYLCASSRQPGNTIYFGEGSWLTVV.

In DNA form, the CDR3 reads TGTGCCAGCAGCTTACTAGCGAACACCGGGGAGCTGTTTTTT. This translates into CASSLLANTGELFF. V is TRBV11-3 and J is TRBJ2-2; D ambiguous. Germline CDR1 and CDR2: SGHNT and YENEEA. CDR3 length equals 14 residues. V was clipped by 2 bases and J by 0 bases, with 4 bases between them. The variable domain in full, completed from reference TRBV11-3 and TRBJ2-2, reads EAGVVQSPRYKIIEKKQPVAFWCNPISGHNTLYWYLQNLGQGPELLIRYENEEAVDDSQLPKDRFSAERLKGVDSTLKIQPAELGDSAVYLCASSLLANTGELFFGEGSRLTVL.

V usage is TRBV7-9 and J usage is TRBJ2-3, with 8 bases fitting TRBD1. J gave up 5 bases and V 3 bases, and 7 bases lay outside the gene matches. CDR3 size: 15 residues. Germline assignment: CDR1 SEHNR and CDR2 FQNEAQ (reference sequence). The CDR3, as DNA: TGTGCCAGCAGCTTTTTTCGGACAGGGTTAGATACGCAGTATTTT. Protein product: CASSFFRTGLDTQYF. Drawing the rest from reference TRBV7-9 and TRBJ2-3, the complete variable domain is DTGVSQNPRHKITKRGQNVTFRCDPISEHNRLYWYRQTLGQGPEFLTYFQNEAQLEKSRLLSDRFSAERPKGSFSTLEIQRTEQGDSAMYLCASSFFRTGLDTQYFGPGTRLTVL.

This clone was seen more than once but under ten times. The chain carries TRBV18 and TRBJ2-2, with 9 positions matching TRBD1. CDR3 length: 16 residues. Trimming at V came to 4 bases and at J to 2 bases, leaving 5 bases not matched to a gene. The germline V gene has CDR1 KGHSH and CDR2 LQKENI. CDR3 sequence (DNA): TGTGCCAGCTCACGACAGGGGGTCCTCAACACCGGGGAGCTGTTTTTT. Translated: CASSRQGVLNTGELFF.

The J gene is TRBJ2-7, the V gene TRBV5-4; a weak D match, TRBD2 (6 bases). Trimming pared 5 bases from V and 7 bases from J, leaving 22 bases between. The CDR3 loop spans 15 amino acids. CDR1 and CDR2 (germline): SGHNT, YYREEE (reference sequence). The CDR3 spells CASRPPGLPTREQYF. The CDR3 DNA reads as TGTGCCAGCAGACCACCGGGACTTCCCACGCGGGAGCAGTACTTC. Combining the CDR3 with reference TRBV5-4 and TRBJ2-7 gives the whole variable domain ETGVTQSPTHLIKTRGQQVTLRCSSQSGHNTVSWYQQALGQGPQFIFQYYREEENGRGNFPPRFSGLQFPNYSSELNVNALELDDSALYLCASRPPGLPTREQYFGPGTRLTVT.

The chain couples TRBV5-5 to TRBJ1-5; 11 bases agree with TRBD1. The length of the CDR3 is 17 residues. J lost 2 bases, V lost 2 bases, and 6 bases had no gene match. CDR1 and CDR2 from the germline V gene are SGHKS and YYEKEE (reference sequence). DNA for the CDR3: TGTGCCAGCAGCTTTGTGGACAGGGGGCAAGGCAATCAGCCCCAGCATTTT. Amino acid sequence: CASSFVDRGQGNQPQHF.

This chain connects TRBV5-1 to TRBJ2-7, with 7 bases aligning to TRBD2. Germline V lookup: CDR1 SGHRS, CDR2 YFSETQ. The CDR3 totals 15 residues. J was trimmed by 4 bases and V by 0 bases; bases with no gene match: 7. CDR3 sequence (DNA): TGCGCCAGCAGCTTGGGCAGGACTAGACCGTACGAGCAGTACTTC. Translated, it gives CASSLGRTRPYEQYF. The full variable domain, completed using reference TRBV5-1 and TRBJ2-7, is KAGVTQTPRYLIKTRGQQVTLSCSPISGHRSVSWYQQTPGQGLQFLFEYFSETQRNKGNFPGRFSGRQFSNSRSEMNVSTLELGDSALYLCASSLGRTRPYEQYFGPGTRLTVT.

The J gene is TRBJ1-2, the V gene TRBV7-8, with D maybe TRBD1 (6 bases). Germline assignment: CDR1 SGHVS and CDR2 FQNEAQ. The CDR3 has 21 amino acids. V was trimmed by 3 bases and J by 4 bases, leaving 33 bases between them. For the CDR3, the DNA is TGTGCCAGCAGCTTGATCCCAGTACCTACCCCTGAGGGGGGGAAGAGCTATGGCTACACCTTC. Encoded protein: CASSLIPVPTPEGGKSYGYTF.

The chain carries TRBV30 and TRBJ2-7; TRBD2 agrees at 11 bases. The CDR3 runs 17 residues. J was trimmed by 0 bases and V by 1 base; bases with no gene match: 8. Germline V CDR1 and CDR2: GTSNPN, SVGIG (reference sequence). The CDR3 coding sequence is TGTGCCTGGAGTGGGTTAGCGGGAGGGCACGCCTCCTACGAGCAGTACTTC. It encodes CAWSGLAGGHASYEQYF.

In nucleotides, the CDR3 is TGTGCCAGCAGCTTACCTCCAGGGGGCTACACCTTC. Amino acids: CASSLPPGGYTF. The chain is built from TRBV5-4 and TRBJ1-2, with D perhaps matching TRBD1 (5 bases). Germline V gives CDR1 SGHNT, CDR2 YYREEE (reference sequence). V was pared by 2 bases and J by 8 bases, with 10 bases between. This CDR3 region has 12 residues.

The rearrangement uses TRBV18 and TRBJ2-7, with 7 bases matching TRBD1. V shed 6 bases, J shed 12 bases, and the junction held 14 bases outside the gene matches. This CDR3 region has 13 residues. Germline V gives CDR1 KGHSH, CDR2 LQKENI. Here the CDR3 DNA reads TGTGCCAGCTCTCCCAATCCTAGACAGGGCCCGTACTTC. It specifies CASSPNPRQGPYF. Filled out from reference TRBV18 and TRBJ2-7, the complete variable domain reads NAGVMQNPRHLVRRRGQEARLRCSPMKGHSHVYWYRQLPEEGLKFMVYLQKENIIDESGMPKERFSAEFPKEGPSILRIQQVVRGDSAAYFCASSPNPRQGPYFGPGTRLTVT.

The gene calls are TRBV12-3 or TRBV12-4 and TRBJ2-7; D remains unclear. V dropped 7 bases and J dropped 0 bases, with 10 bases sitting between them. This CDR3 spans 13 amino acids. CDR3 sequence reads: CASTPNPSYEQYF. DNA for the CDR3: TGTGCCAGCACCCCTAACCCCTCCTACGAGCAGTACTTC.

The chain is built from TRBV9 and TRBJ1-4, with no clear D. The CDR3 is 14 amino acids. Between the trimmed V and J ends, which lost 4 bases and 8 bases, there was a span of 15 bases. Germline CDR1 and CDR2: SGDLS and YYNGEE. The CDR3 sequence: CASSLREGREKLFF. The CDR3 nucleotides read TGTGCCAGCAGCCTCCGGGAGGGTAGGGAAAAACTGTTTTTT.

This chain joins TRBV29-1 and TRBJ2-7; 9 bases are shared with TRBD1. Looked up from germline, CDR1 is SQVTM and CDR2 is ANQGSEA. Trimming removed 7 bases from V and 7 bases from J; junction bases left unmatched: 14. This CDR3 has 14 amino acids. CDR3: CSATHTGTGLEQYF. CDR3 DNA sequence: TGCAGCGCCACCCACACCGGGACAGGGTTAGAGCAGTACTTC.

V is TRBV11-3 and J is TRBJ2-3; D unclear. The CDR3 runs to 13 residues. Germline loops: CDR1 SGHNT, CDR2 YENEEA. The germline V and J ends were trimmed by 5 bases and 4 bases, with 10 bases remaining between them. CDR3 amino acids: CASSLSDSDTQYF. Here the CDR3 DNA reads TGTGCCAGCAGCCTATCCGACTCAGATACGCAGTATTTT.

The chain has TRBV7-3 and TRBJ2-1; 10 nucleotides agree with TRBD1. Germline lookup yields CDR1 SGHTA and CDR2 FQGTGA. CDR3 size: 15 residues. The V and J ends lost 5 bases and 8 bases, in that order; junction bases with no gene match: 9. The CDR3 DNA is TGTGCCAGCAGCCCAACCGGGACAGGGGTTGATGAGCAGTTCTTC. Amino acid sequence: CASSPTGTGVDEQFF.

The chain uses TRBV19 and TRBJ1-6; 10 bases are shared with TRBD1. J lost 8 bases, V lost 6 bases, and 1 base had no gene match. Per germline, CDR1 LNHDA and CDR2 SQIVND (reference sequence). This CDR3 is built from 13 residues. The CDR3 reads CASRGTGDSPLHF. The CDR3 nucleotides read TGTGCCAGTAGAGGGACAGGGGATTCACCCCTCCACTTT.

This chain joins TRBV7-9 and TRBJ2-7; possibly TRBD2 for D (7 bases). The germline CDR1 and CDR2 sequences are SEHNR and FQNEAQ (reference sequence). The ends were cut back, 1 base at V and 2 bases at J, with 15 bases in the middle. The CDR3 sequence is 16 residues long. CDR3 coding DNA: TGTGCCAGCAGCTTAGGGGGAGGGGACACCCCCTACGAGCAGTACTTC. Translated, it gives CASSLGGGDTPYEQYF.

CDR3 coding DNA: TGCGCCAGCAGCCAAGAGACGCCAGGGGGTTGGTCACCCCTCCACTTT. Translated: CASSQETPGGWSPLHF. The chain is built from TRBV4-1 and TRBJ1-6; TRBD1 matches at 7 bases. Germline loops: CDR1 MGHRA, CDR2 YSYEKL. This CDR3 contains 16 residues. After removal of 0 bases from V and 10 bases from J, the junction contained 9 bases not matched to a gene.

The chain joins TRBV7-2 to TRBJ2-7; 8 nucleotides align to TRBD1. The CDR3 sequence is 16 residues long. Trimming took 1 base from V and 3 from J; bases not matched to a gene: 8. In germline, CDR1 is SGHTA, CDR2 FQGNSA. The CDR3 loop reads CASSLGPWGQDYEQYF. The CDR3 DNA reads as TGTGCCAGCAGCTTAGGGCCATGGGGACAGGACTACGAGCAGTACTTC.

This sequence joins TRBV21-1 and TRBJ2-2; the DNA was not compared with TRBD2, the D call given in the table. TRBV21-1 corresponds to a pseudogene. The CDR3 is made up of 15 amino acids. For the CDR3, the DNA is TGTGCCAGCAATCCGACTAGCGGACACACCGGGGAGCTGTTTTTT. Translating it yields CASNPTSGHTGELFF.

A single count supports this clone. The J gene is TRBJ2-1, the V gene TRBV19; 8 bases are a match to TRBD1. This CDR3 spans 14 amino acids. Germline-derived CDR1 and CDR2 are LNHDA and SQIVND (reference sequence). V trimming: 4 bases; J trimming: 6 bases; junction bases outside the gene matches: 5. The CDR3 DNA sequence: TGTGCCAGTAGTAGCCAAACAGGGGGCAATGAGCAGTTCTTC. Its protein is CASSSQTGGNEQFF.

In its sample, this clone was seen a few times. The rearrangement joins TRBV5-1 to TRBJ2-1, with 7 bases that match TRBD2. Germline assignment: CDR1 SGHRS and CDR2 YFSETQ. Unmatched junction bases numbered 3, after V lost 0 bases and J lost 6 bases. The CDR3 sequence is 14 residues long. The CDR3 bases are TGCGCCAGCAGCTTGGGGGACTATCTCAATGAGCAGTTCTTC. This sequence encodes CASSLGDYLNEQFF. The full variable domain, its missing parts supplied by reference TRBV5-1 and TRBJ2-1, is KAGVTQTPRYLIKTRGQQVTLSCSPISGHRSVSWYQQTPGQGLQFLFEYFSETQRNKGNFPGRFSGRQFSNSRSEMNVSTLELGDSALYLCASSLGDYLNEQFFGPGTRLTVL.

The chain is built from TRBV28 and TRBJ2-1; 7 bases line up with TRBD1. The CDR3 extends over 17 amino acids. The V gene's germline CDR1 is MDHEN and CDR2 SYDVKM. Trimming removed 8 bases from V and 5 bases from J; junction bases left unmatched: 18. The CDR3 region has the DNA TGTGCCAGCGCCACCCCTCCGAGGGGGCGCTTCCACAATGAGCAGTTCTTC. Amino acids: CASATPPRGRFHNEQFF.

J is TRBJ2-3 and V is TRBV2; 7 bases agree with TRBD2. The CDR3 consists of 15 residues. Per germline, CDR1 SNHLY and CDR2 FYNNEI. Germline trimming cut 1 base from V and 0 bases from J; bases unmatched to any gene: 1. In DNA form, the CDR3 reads TGTGCCAGCAGTGAAGGCGGGAGTAGCACAGATACGCAGTATTTT. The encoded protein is CASSEGGSSTDTQYF.

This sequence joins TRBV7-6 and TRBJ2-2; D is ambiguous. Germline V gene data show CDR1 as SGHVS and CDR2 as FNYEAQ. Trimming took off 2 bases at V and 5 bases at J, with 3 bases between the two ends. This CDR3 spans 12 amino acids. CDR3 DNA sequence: TGTGCCAGCAGCTTACAAACCGGGGAGCTGTTTTTT. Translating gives CASSLQTGELFF.